The clone carrying this T cell receptor (beta chain) was seen a single time. Antigen unknown. The sample comes from a study of regulatory dendritic cells for organ transplantation. CFSE-labeled sorted T cells met regulatory or mature dendritic cells for under 6 days. Germline V gene data show CDR1 as LNHDA and CDR2 as SQIVND (reference sequence). Deletions cut 4 bases from V and 0 bases from J, with 10 bases between. The CDR3 has 15 amino acids. Only in-frame clones appear in the TCRdb table, and some are missing; sequencing was by immunoSEQ multiplex PCR. This sample has roughly 12,000 clones, with 60% to 80% found just once.

The rearrangement links TRBV19 to TRBJ1-5; D is unresolved. This clonotype originated in a human donor in good health. The sample taken for sequencing was naive CD8+ T cells from blood cultured with regulatory dendritic cells. The subset was: CD45RA+ naive T cells. DNA of the CDR3: TGTGCCAGTAGTAATTCTGTAAATAGCAATCAGCCCCAGCATTTT. As protein: CASSNSVNSNQPQHF.